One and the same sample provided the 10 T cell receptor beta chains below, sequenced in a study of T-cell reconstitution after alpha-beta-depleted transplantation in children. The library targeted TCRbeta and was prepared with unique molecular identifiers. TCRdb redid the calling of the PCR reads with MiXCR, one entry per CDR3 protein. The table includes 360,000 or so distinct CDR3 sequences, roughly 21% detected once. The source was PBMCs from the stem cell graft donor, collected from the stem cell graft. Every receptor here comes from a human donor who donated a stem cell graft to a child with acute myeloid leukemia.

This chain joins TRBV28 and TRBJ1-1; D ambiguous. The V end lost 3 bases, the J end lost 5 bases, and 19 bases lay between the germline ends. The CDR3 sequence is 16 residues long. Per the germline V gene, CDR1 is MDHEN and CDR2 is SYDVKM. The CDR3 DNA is TGTGCCAGCAGTTTCACCGCCCCGGGCCTGGGGACTGAAGCTTTCTTT. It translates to CASSFTAPGLGTEAFF.

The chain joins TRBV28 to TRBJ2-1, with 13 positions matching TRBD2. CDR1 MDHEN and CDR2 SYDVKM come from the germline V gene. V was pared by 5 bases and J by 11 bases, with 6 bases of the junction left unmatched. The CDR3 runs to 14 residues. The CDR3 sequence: CASSRLAGGWKQFF. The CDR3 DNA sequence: TGTGCCAGCAGTCGACTAGCGGGAGGTTGGAAGCAGTTCTTC.

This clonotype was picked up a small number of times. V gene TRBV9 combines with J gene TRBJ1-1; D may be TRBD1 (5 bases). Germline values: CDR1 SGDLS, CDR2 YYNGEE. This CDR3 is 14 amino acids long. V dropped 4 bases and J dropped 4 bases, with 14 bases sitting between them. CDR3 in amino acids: CASSTSGGGTEAFF. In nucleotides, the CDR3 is TGTGCCAGCAGCACAAGTGGTGGGGGCACTGAAGCTTTCTTT.

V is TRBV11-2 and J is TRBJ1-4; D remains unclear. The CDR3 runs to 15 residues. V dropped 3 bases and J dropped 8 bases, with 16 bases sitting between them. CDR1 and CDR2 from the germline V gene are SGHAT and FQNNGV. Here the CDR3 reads CASSFAWRAGEKLFF. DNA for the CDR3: TGTGCCAGCAGCTTCGCGTGGAGGGCCGGGGAAAAACTGTTTTTT.

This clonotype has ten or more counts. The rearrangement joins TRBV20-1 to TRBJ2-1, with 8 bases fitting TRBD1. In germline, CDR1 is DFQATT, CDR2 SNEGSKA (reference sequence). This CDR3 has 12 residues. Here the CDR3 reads CIIQGAYNEQFF. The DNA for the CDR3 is TGCATCATACAGGGGGCCTACAATGAGCAGTTCTTC.

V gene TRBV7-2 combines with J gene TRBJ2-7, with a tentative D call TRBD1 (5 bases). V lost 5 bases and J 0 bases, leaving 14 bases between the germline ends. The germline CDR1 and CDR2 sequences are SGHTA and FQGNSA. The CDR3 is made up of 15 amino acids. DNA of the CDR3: TGTGCCAGCAGCGAGCAGGGCGAGAGCTCCTACGAGCAGTACTTC. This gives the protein CASSEQGESSYEQYF.

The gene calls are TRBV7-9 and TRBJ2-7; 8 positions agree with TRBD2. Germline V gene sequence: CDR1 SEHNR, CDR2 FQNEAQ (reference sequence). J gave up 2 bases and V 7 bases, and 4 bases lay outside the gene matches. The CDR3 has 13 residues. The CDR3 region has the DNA TGTGCCAGCACCGGGAGGGGGGCCTACGAGCAGTACTTC. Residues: CASTGRGAYEQYF.

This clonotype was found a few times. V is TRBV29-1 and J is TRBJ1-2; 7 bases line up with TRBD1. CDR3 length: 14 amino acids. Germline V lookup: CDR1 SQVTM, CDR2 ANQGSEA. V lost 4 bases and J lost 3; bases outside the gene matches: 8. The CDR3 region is CSVGPTGNHYGYTF. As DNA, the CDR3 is TGCAGCGTTGGGCCGACAGGGAATCACTATGGCTACACCTTC.

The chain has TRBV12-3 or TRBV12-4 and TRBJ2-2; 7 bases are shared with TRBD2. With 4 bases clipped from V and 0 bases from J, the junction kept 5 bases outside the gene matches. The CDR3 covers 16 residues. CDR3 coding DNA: TGTGCCAGCAGTTCTAGAAGCGGGGCGAACACCGGGGAGCTGTTTTTT. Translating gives CASSSRSGANTGELFF.

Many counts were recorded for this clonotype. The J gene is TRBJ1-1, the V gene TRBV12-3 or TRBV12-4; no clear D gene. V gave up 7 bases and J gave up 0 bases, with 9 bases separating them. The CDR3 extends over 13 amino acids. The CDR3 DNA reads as TGTGCCAGCACCCCCCAGATGAACACTGAAGCTTTCTTT. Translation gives CASTPQMNTEAFF.